The clone carrying this TCR beta chain was seen only once. Its target is unknown. This sample was included in a study of T-cell reconstitution after alpha-beta-depleted transplantation in children. Overall study findings and caveats: Reports say that about two months after transplant, the alpha-beta T cells came out of several hundred graft clones that had expanded.

Unique molecular identifiers were used to barcode this TCRbeta library. TCRdb ran MiXCR on the PCR reads and lists one entry per CDR3 protein. The sample has 80,000 to 100,000 distinct CDR3 sequences; less than 25% are singletons. CDR3 length: 12 amino acids. V lost 4 bases to trimming and J lost 10 bases, with 13 bases between them. Germline values: CDR1 MDHEN, CDR2 SYDVKM. This TCR came from a boy between 2 and 15 years old with acute lymphoblastic leukemia, due to receive a stem cell transplant. This chain links TRBV28 with TRBJ1-1; D unresolved. The specimen was PBMCs, collected before TCRalphabeta/CD19-depleted stem cell transplant. The DNA for the CDR3 is TGTGCCAGCAGTTGGGCCCCCGAGGGAGCTTTCTTT. This codes for CASSWAPEGAFF. The full variable domain, in which reference TRBV28 and TRBJ1-1 provide the parts outside the CDR3, is DVKVTQSSRYLVKRTGEKVFLECVQDMDHENMFWYRQDPGLGLRLIYFSYDVKMKEKGDIPEGYSVSREKKERFSLILESASTNQTSMYLCASSWAPEGAFFGQGTRLTVV.